Shown below are 27 T cell receptor beta chains from a single sample sequenced in a study of blood T cells in healthy people across ages. The authors ran a second PCR of about 7 to 11 cycles using a sample-barcoded 5' primer and a J-beta primer mix. TCRdb processed the 5' RACE reads anew with MiXCR; each CDR3 protein has one entry. The sample includes about 540,000 distinct CDR3 sequences, approximately 25% of them seen just once. In addition, the sample was reused for a study of T cells of mothers and their children.

What was sequenced was blood. These receptors were taken from a boy aged 5-17 years in good health.

This clonotype was seen many times. The genes are TRBV7-3 and TRBJ2-6, with TRBD1 as a possible D gene (5 bases). CDR1 is SGHTA and CDR2 is FQGTGA in the germline V gene. V gave up 1 base and J gave up 1 base, with 14 bases separating them. This CDR3 is 18 amino acids long. The CDR3 here is CASSLIPWKGSGANVLTF. CDR3 nucleotides: TGTGCCAGCAGCTTAATTCCCTGGAAGGGGTCTGGGGCCAACGTCCTGACTTTC.

A few counts support this clonotype. The chain carries TRBV25-1 and TRBJ2-5; no clear D gene. The last part of the DNA fits TRBJ2-1 better; the J call may be wrong. Germline CDR1 reads MGHDK; CDR2 reads SYGVNS. This CDR3 is built from 14 residues. DNA of the CDR3: TGTGCCAGCAGTGTCTTCGGCGAACAAGAGACCCAGTTCTTC. Residues: CASSVFGEQETQFF.

V and J are TRBV21-1 and TRBJ2-1; the table's TRBD1 call for D was not verified on the DNA. TRBV21-1 is recorded as a pseudogene. CDR3 length: 14 amino acids. The DNA for the CDR3 is TGTGCCAGCAGCAAAGTGGCAGGGGACAATGAGCAGTTCTTC. As protein: CASSKVAGDNEQFF.

This clonotype has only a few counts. This chain links TRBV7-2 with TRBJ2-4; 8 nucleotides match TRBD1. From germline, CDR1 is SGHTA and CDR2 FQGNSA. The V gene end was trimmed by 5 bases and the J gene end by 10 bases; junction bases not matched to a gene: 13. The CDR3 sequence is 15 residues long. The chain's CDR3 is CASSTTTGTGEIQYF. CDR3 in DNA: TGTGCCAGCAGCACCACAACCGGGACAGGAGAAATTCAGTACTTC.

The sample holds a few counts of this clonotype. CDR3: CASSWTSGTLGSYNEQFF. Here the CDR3 DNA reads TGTGCCAGCAGCTGGACTAGCGGGACCCTAGGTTCCTACAATGAGCAGTTCTTC. The chain joins TRBV28 to TRBJ2-1; 12 nucleotides align to TRBD2. Germline V gene data show CDR1 as MDHEN and CDR2 as SYDVKM. This CDR3 has 18 amino acids. V was pared by 6 bases and J by 1 base, with 10 bases of the junction left unmatched.

This clonotype was detected only a few times. This chain connects TRBV30 to TRBJ2-1, with TRBD1 matching over 9 bases. Germline lookup yields CDR1 GTSNPN and CDR2 SVGIG (reference sequence). After removal of 8 bases from V and 5 bases from J, the junction contained 4 bases not matched to a gene. There are 12 residues in the CDR3. CDR3 residues: CAEGQGDNEQFF. The CDR3, as DNA: TGTGCCGAGGGACAGGGTGACAATGAGCAGTTCTTC.

The chain links TRBV5-1 to TRBJ2-3; possible D gene TRBD1, 6 bases. CDR1 and CDR2 from the germline V gene are SGHRS and YFSETQ. V gave up 0 bases and J gave up 5 bases, with 10 bases separating them. The CDR3 totals 14 residues. As DNA, the CDR3 is TGCGCCAGCAGCTTGGGGGACACAGAAGATACGCAGTATTTT. Amino acid sequence: CASSLGDTEDTQYF.

This chain joins TRBV9 and TRBJ1-4, with D tentatively TRBD1 (5 bases). Germline V gives CDR1 SGDLS, CDR2 YYNGEE. The CDR3 contains 16 residues. Trimming cost V 3 bases and J 0 bases, with 12 bases left between them. The CDR3 sequence: CASSEDTEATNEKLFF. CDR3 DNA: TGTGCCAGCAGCGAGGACACGGAGGCAACTAATGAAAAACTGTTTTTT.

This clonotype has only one observation. The chain couples TRBV25-1 to TRBJ2-7; D may be TRBD1 or TRBD2 (5 bases each). With 6 bases removed from V and 1 base from J, the gap between germline ends came to 13 bases. CDR1 is MGHDK, CDR2 SYGVNS, per germline. This CDR3 is 14 amino acids long. The DNA for the CDR3 is TGTGCCAGCAGCCGGGACGAACTATCCTACGAGCAGTACTTC. Translating it yields CASSRDELSYEQYF.

This clonotype has more than one count but fewer than ten. The chain couples TRBV29-1 to TRBJ1-3, with TRBD1 matching 7 bases. Germline V CDR1 and CDR2: SQVTM, ANQGSEA. Trimming at V came to 6 bases and at J to 0 bases, leaving 14 bases not matched to a gene. This CDR3 spans 17 amino acids. The CDR3 region has the DNA TGCAGCGTCTCTGGGACAGACCAGATCGACTCTGGAAACACCATATATTTT. This gives the protein CSVSGTDQIDSGNTIYF.

The chain links TRBV6-6 to TRBJ1-2; D is unresolved. Germline assignment: CDR1 MNHNY and CDR2 SVGAGI (reference sequence). V lost 5 bases and J lost 8, with 9 bases in between. The CDR3 extends over 11 amino acids. DNA of the CDR3: TGTGCCAGCAGTGAGCTGTACGGCTACACCTTC. It specifies CASSELYGYTF.

V and J are TRBV19 and TRBJ2-5; TRBD1 is a possible D gene (5 bases). Germline V gene lookup returns CDR1 LNHDA and CDR2 SQIVND (reference sequence). The germline V and J ends were trimmed by 8 bases and 2 bases, with 15 bases remaining between them. The CDR3 totals 14 residues. The CDR3, as DNA: TGTGCCAGTTCCCGAACAGGATCGCAAGAGACCCAGTACTTC. Translated, it gives CASSRTGSQETQYF.

This clonotype has only a few counts. CDR3 residues: CASRNQRKLASPQHF. The CDR3 DNA sequence: TGTGCCAGCAGGAACCAAAGGAAACTTGCTTCTCCCCAGCATTTT. The V and J genes are TRBV28 and TRBJ1-5; D ambiguous. The CDR3 contains 15 residues. Looked up from germline, CDR1 is MDHEN and CDR2 is SYDVKM. Trimming shortened V by 6 bases and J by 10 bases, and 22 bases separated the two germline ends.

The chain has TRBV28 and TRBJ1-1; 9 bases match TRBD1. With 4 bases clipped from V and 3 bases from J, the junction kept 6 bases outside the gene matches. The CDR3 totals 15 residues. CDR1 is MDHEN and CDR2 is SYDVKM in the germline V gene. The CDR3 loop is CASSYRGRGYTEAFF. In nucleotides, the CDR3 is TGTGCCAGCAGTTACAGGGGGCGCGGGTACACTGAAGCTTTCTTT.

V gene TRBV6-5 combines with J gene TRBJ1-2; D possibly corresponds to TRBD1 (6 bases). The germline gives CDR1 MNHEY, CDR2 SVGAGI. The CDR3 consists of 15 residues. V lost 6 bases and J 0 bases, leaving 14 bases between the germline ends. The CDR3 spells CASRLQGPTNYGYTF. The CDR3 DNA reads TGTGCCAGCAGGCTACAGGGACCCACTAACTATGGCTACACCTTC.

This clonotype was detected only a few times. This chain joins TRBV28 and TRBJ2-5; 10 nucleotides line up with TRBD1. From germline, CDR1 is MDHEN and CDR2 SYDVKM. The CDR3 has 15 amino acids. V lost 3 bases, J lost 3 bases, and 4 bases stayed unmatched. The CDR3 loop reads CASSFIGTGEETQYF. The DNA for the CDR3 is TGTGCCAGCAGTTTTATAGGGACAGGGGAAGAGACCCAGTACTTC.

Worth noting for this clonotype: The CDR3 does not end in the conserved phenylalanine or tryptophan, so this is likely a read error. The rearrangement uses TRBV6-1 and TRBJ2-2; no reliable D call. The CDR3 length is 12 residues. Per the germline V gene, CDR1 is MNHNS and CDR2 is SASEGT. The V and J ends lost 6 bases and 6 bases respectively, with 8 bases between them. CDR3: CASSTNAGELFS. CDR3 DNA: TGTGCCAGCAGCACAAACGCCGGGGAGCTGTTTTCT.

This clonotype has just a few counts. This chain connects TRBV2 to TRBJ1-6; the match to TRBD1 covers 9 bases. Per germline, CDR1 SNHLY and CDR2 FYNNEI. This CDR3 region has 13 residues. The J segment lost 9 bases and the V segment lost 6 bases, leaving 3 bases of the junction unmatched. CDR3 sequence: CASRGQGSSPLHF. The CDR3 nucleotides read TGTGCCAGCAGAGGACAGGGGAGTTCACCCCTCCACTTT.

This clonotype turned up a few times. The CDR3 nucleotides are TGTGCCAGCGGACAGGGAGGAAACACCATATATTTT. Amino acid sequence: CASGQGGNTIYF. The chain is built from TRBV7-2 and TRBJ1-3; 8 bases map to TRBD1. The germline CDR1 and CDR2 sequences are SGHTA and FQGNSA. Trimming cost V 8 bases and J 4 bases; bases outside gene matches: 1. The CDR3 is 12 residues long. Based on the CDR3 plus reference TRBV7-2 and TRBJ1-3, the full variable domain is GAGVSQSPSNKVTEKGKDVELRCDPISGHTALYWYRQSLGQGLEFLIYFQGNSAPDKSGLPSDRFSAERTGGSVSTLTIQRTQQEDSAVYLCASGQGGNTIYFGEGSWLTVV.

As for this clonotype: Sequence at one end of the junction differs from germline and may be a read error. The V gene is TRBV12-3 or TRBV12-4, the J gene TRBJ2-7; D may match TRBD1 or TRBD2 (6 bases each). The length of the CDR3 is 15 residues. CDR3 nucleotides: TGCGCCAGCACTTTCGCCGGTCCGGGGGCATACGAGCAGTACTTC. Translating it yields CASTFAGPGAYEQYF.

This clonotype came up a few times. The V and J genes are TRBV21-1 and TRBJ2-1; the table's D gene call, TRBD2, was not cross checked with the DNA. TRBV21-1 is a listed pseudogene. CDR3 length equals 17 residues. The CDR3 loop reads CASSNPLPTGGPMKQFF. The DNA for the CDR3 is TGTGCCAGCAGCAACCCCCTCCCGACGGGAGGCCCAATGAAGCAGTTCTTC.

This chain uses TRBV7-6 with TRBJ2-3, with D perhaps being TRBD1 or TRBD2 (5 bases each). The CDR3 is made up of 15 amino acids. V lost 7 bases to trimming and J lost 5 bases, with 19 bases between them. CDR1 is SGHVS and CDR2 is FNYEAQ in the germline V gene. The CDR3 sequence is CASTPEGLIGDTQYF. For the CDR3, the DNA is TGTGCCAGCACCCCAGAGGGGTTGATTGGAGATACGCAGTATTTT.

Only a few counts were recorded for this clonotype. The chain employs TRBV7-2 and TRBJ1-5; TRBD1 might be the D (5 bases). The CDR3 loop spans 13 amino acids. The ends were cut back, 5 bases at V and 3 bases at J, with 8 bases in the middle. Germline lookup yields CDR1 SGHTA and CDR2 FQGNSA. The CDR3 nucleotides read TGTGCCAGCAGCCGACAGTTCAATCAGCCCCAGCATTTT. Protein: CASSRQFNQPQHF.

This clonotype came up once. The chain recombines TRBV20-1 with TRBJ2-4; D is uncertain. V dropped 3 bases and J dropped 7 bases, with 13 bases sitting between them. The CDR3 totals 13 residues. Germline CDR1 and CDR2: DFQATT and SNEGSKA (reference sequence). CDR3 residues: CSASQALRNIQYF. CDR3 DNA: TGCAGTGCTAGCCAGGCTTTACGGAACATTCAGTACTTC.

V usage is TRBV7-2 and J usage is TRBJ2-1, with D possibly matching TRBD2 (6 bases). V lost 2 bases and J lost 4, with 21 bases in between. This CDR3 comprises 18 residues. Per the germline V gene, CDR1 is SGHTA and CDR2 is FQGNSA. The CDR3 DNA sequence: TGTGCCAGCAGCTTAAGCCGGATGGGCGGGGTGGGATACAATGAGCAGTTCTTC. Translated, it gives CASSLSRMGGVGYNEQFF.

This clonotype was detected many times. The CDR3 DNA reads as TGTGCCAGCAGTGCTAGCGGGGGGGCGTCAGATACGCAGTATTTT. This encodes CASSASGGASDTQYF. The V gene is TRBV12-3 or TRBV12-4, the J gene TRBJ2-3; 12 positions match TRBD2. This CDR3 comprises 15 residues. After removal of 5 bases from V and 4 bases from J, the junction contained 4 bases not matched to a gene.

This clonotype occurred many times. The chain joins TRBV4-1 to TRBJ2-6; 7 nucleotides line up with TRBD1. This CDR3 is built from 19 residues. V dropped 3 bases and J dropped 0; count of bases not matched to a gene: 11. Germline V gives CDR1 MGHRA, CDR2 YSYEKL. The CDR3 protein is CASSHPQGRPYSGANVLTF. DNA for the CDR3: TGCGCCAGCAGCCACCCACAGGGGCGTCCATACTCTGGGGCCAACGTCCTGACTTTC.